Detailed here is one T cell receptor (beta chain). The record originates from a study of OX40 agonist ivuxolimab in advanced cancers. Overall study context: With a range of roughly 20 to 80, age averaged about 58 years, and 65% to 85% were male.

Data came from immunoSEQ multiplex PCR; TCRdb stores just in-frame clones and leaves some out. Found here are about 83,000 clones, roughly 90% of them singletons; the top ten hold more than 0.6%. This receptor was identified in an adult with an advanced solid tumor such as melanoma, head and neck, liver or kidney cancer. The input for sequencing was CD4+ or CD8+ T cells sorted from blood, taken in a trial of the OX40 agonist ivuxolimab.

CDR3 sequence (DNA): TGTGCCAGCAGCTTACACGGGGGGCCCCAAGAGACCCAGTACTTC. Amino acids: CASSLHGGPQETQYF. This rearrangement joins TRBV11-3 to TRBJ2-5; tentative D call: TRBD2 (7 bases). CDR1 and CDR2 from the germline V gene are SGHNT and YENEEA. This CDR3 comprises 15 residues. V gave up 2 bases and J gave up 1 base, with 11 bases separating them.